Each of the 29 T cell receptor beta chains below was sequenced from the same sample in a study of CD8+CD57+ T cells in acquired aplastic anemia. TCR beta VDJ combinations and CDR3 sequences were profiled from genomic DNA. TCRdb independently ran MiXCR on the reads; one entry per CDR3 protein. The sample holds approximately 65,000 distinct CDR3 sequences, less than 65% seen once. Sequencing was carried out using sorted CD4+, CD8+, or CD8+CD57+ T cells (not recorded which) from PBMCs. The receptors originated from a human donor in good health, serving as a control.

This clonotype was seen more than once but under ten times. The CDR3, as DNA: TGCAGTGCCAGCACGTTGAACACCGGGGAGCTGTTTTTT. Translated: CSASTLNTGELFF. This sequence joins TRBV20-1 and TRBJ2-2; D remains ambiguous. CDR1 is DFQATT and CDR2 is SNEGSKA in the germline V gene (reference sequence). The CDR3 loop spans 13 amino acids. V lost 6 bases to trimming and J lost 1 base, with 9 bases between them.

This chain connects TRBV2 to TRBJ1-1; D is uncertain. The germline V gene encodes CDR1 SNHLY and CDR2 FYNNEI. The CDR3 extends over 15 amino acids. V shed 6 bases and J shed 6 bases, with 20 bases lying between them. The CDR3 DNA reads TGTGCCAGCAGCGAGGCCCGTGGGTATAGAGCTGAAGCTTTCTTT. Amino acids: CASSEARGYRAEAFF.

This clonotype was counted only a few times. V gene TRBV3-1 combines with J gene TRBJ1-2; D is perhaps TRBD1 (5 bases). V lost 0 bases and J 4 bases, leaving 6 bases between the germline ends. The CDR3 extends over 13 amino acids. CDR1 is LGHDT, CDR2 YNNKEL, per germline (reference sequence). The CDR3 loop is CASSQDRAYGYTF. The CDR3 region has the DNA TGTGCCAGCAGCCAAGACAGGGCCTATGGCTACACCTTC.

This clonotype was seen repeatedly, ten times or more. DNA of the CDR3: TGTGCCTGGAGTACAGGGGACAGCTACGAGCAGTACTTC. Translating it yields CAWSTGDSYEQYF. The chain couples TRBV30 to TRBJ2-7, with 7 positions matching TRBD1. Germline assignment: CDR1 GTSNPN and CDR2 SVGIG (reference sequence). This CDR3 region has 13 residues. V lost 2 bases, J lost 3 bases, and 4 bases stayed unmatched.

The chain carries TRBV10-1 and TRBJ2-7; the match to TRBD1 covers 8 bases. CDR1 WNHNN and CDR2 SYGVQD come from the germline V gene (reference sequence). The CDR3 runs to 15 residues. The junction had 8 bases not matched to a gene; V was cut back by 2 bases and J by 5 bases. The CDR3 loop reads CASSEAGGDFHEQYF. The CDR3 DNA follows: TGCGCCAGCAGTGAGGCAGGGGGCGACTTCCACGAGCAGTACTTC.

V is TRBV11-2 and J is TRBJ2-3; 10 bases are shared with TRBD2. The CDR3 has 14 residues. The junction had 3 bases not matched to a gene; V was cut back by 4 bases and J by 5 bases. The germline CDR1 and CDR2 sequences are SGHAT and FQNNGV. The CDR3 DNA follows: TGTGCCAGCAGCTCCCAGCGGGAGGGAGATACGCAGTATTTT. Translated: CASSSQREGDTQYF.

The chain employs TRBV2 and TRBJ2-7, with TRBD1 as a possible D gene (6 bases). The CDR3 has 14 residues. The germline V gene has CDR1 SNHLY and CDR2 FYNNEI. The V end lost 6 bases, the J end lost 3 bases, and 15 bases lay between the germline ends. The CDR3, as DNA: TGTGCCAGCAGCTCCTCCGGGACAAACTACGAGCAGTACTTC. It translates to CASSSSGTNYEQYF.

This chain's CDR3 is CASSRVSGTAPQETQYF. The CDR3 nucleotides read TGTGCCAGCAGCCGAGTTTCCGGGACAGCCCCCCAAGAGACCCAGTACTTC. This chain links TRBV14 with TRBJ2-5, with 7 bases that match TRBD1. V gave up 4 bases and J gave up 1 base; unmatched junction bases: 12. The CDR3 is made up of 17 amino acids. Germline V gene sequence: CDR1 SGHDN, CDR2 FVKESK.

V gene TRBV19 combines with J gene TRBJ1-1; TRBD1 might be the D (5 bases). Germline values: CDR1 LNHDA, CDR2 SQIVND (reference sequence). The CDR3 extends over 13 amino acids. Trimming took 6 bases from V and 5 from J, leaving 13 bases between them. CDR3 sequence: CASSTGGRTEAFF. The DNA for the CDR3 is TGTGCCAGTAGCACGGGGGGGAGAACTGAAGCTTTCTTT.

The J gene is TRBJ2-7, the V gene TRBV10-3; the D is unclear. Germline V gene data show CDR1 as ENHRY and CDR2 as SYGVKD. The V end lost 2 bases, the J end lost 2 bases, and 7 bases lay between the germline ends. The CDR3 sequence is 13 residues long. The DNA for the CDR3 is TGTGCCATCAGTGAGGGCAGGACCTACGAGCAGTACTTC. It is translated as CAISEGRTYEQYF.

This clonotype appeared once. This chain joins TRBV29-1 and TRBJ2-5; D is ambiguous. CDR3 length: 14 amino acids. The V end lost 6 bases, the J end lost 1 base, and 15 bases lay between the germline ends. Looked up from germline, CDR1 is SQVTM and CDR2 is ANQGSEA. The chain's CDR3 is CSVAGQRRQETQYF. DNA for the CDR3: TGCAGCGTCGCTGGGCAGCGCCGCCAAGAGACCCAGTACTTC.

As to this clonotype: Possible read error: a much larger clone is one base away. The rearrangement uses TRBV6-2 or TRBV6-3 and TRBJ2-1; possibly TRBD2 for D (6 bases). The CDR3 spans 11 residues. Germline V CDR1 and CDR2: MNHEY, SVGEGT. The CDR3 DNA reads as TGTGCCTGCAGATTCCTAGCGGAGCAGTTCTTC. Protein: CACRFLAEQFF.

This clonotype was detected only once. V gene TRBV2 combines with J gene TRBJ2-7, with D uncertain. V shed 4 bases and J shed 3 bases, with 16 bases lying between them. This CDR3 is built from 15 residues. Germline V gives CDR1 SNHLY, CDR2 FYNNEI. This CDR3 reads CASSAWSPRRYEQYF. The CDR3 bases are TGTGCCAGCAGTGCCTGGAGTCCCCGTCGCTACGAGCAGTACTTC.

Regarding this clonotype: In this CDR3 the conserved last residue, phenylalanine or tryptophan, is missing, so a read error is likely. CDR3 in DNA: TGCGGCGTCGTTCCGGGACACTCAAACACTGAAGCTTTCCTT. It specifies CGVVPGHSNTEAFL. The V call is TRBV29-1, the J call TRBJ1-1, with a tentative D call TRBD1 (6 bases). Per germline, CDR1 SQVTM and CDR2 ANQGSEA. The CDR3 is made up of 14 amino acids.

This clonotype was seen more than once but under ten times. V usage is TRBV19 and J usage is TRBJ2-7; a possible D gene is TRBD2 (6 bases). Trimming pared 3 bases from V and 5 bases from J, leaving 17 bases between. CDR1 is LNHDA and CDR2 is SQIVND in the germline V gene (reference sequence). CDR3 length: 15 amino acids. CDR3 DNA: TGTGCCAGTAGTATTCCGGGGACGGGAGCCCACGAGCAGTACTTC. It yields the protein CASSIPGTGAHEQYF.

This chain uses TRBV20-1 with TRBJ2-1; 8 bases align to TRBD2. This CDR3 contains 14 residues. V shed 5 bases, J shed 4 bases, and the junction held 7 bases outside the gene matches. Germline CDR1 DFQATT, CDR2 SNEGSKA (reference sequence). CDR3: CSAPPTGGYNEQFF. The CDR3 nucleotides read TGCAGTGCTCCACCCACGGGGGGGTACAATGAGCAGTTCTTC.

The chain recombines TRBV7-6 with TRBJ2-5, with 10 bases lining up with TRBD1. The CDR3 is 17 residues long. Germline trimming cut 1 base from V and 2 bases from J; bases unmatched to any gene: 7. Per the germline V gene, CDR1 is SGHVS and CDR2 is FNYEAQ. CDR3 in amino acids: CASSLDPGQGRQETQYF. The CDR3 nucleotides are TGTGCCAGCAGCTTAGACCCGGGACAGGGGCGGCAAGAGACCCAGTACTTC.

This rearrangement joins TRBV10-3 to TRBJ1-5, with TRBD1 as a possible D gene (5 bases). This CDR3 region has 14 residues. CDR1 is ENHRY, CDR2 SYGVKD, per germline. Between the trimmed V and J ends, which lost 3 bases and 3 bases, there was a span of 9 bases. CDR3 DNA sequence: TGTGCCATCAGTGAAGCAGGGTCCAATCAGCCCCAGCATTTT. Translation: CAISEAGSNQPQHF.

This clonotype was seen many times. The chain carries TRBV20-1 and TRBJ2-7, with a weak D call TRBD1 (6 bases). CDR1 DFQATT and CDR2 SNEGSKA come from the germline V gene (reference sequence). The V gene lost 5 bases and the J gene lost 3 bases, with 29 bases spanning the gap. This CDR3 has 18 amino acids. The CDR3 DNA follows: TGCAGTGCTGGGGCCACAGGGATTGAGGACCGGCCGATCTACGAGCAGTACTTC. Translating gives CSAGATGIEDRPIYEQYF.

The V gene is TRBV12-3 or TRBV12-4, the J gene TRBJ2-7, with 8 bases aligning to TRBD2. The V segment lost 7 bases and the J segment 5 bases; nucleotides outside the gene matches: 7. The CDR3 sequence is 13 residues long. CDR3 sequence reads: CASTRGGTHEQYF. Written as DNA, the CDR3 is TGTGCCAGCACCCGGGGGGGAACCCACGAGCAGTACTTC.

In its sample, this clonotype is medium-sized. The CDR3 here is CASSDRAGDGQPQHF. In DNA, the CDR3 is TGCGCCAGCAGTGATAGGGCAGGGGATGGTCAGCCCCAGCATTTT. The chain combines TRBV10-2 with TRBJ1-5; a weak D match, TRBD1 (6 bases). Trimming stripped 3 bases from V and 6 bases from J, with 15 bases between. This CDR3 has 15 amino acids. Per germline, CDR1 WSHSY and CDR2 SAAADI.

This clonotype was counted only a few times. This chain joins TRBV19 and TRBJ1-2, with D possibly matching TRBD1 (6 bases). Germline V CDR1 and CDR2: LNHDA, SQIVND (reference sequence). Trimming pared 5 bases from V and 3 bases from J, leaving 13 bases between. CDR3 size: 14 residues. The CDR3 DNA follows: TGTGCCAGTAGTTCCTCCGGGGGCGACTATGGCTACACCTTC. It is translated as CASSSSGGDYGYTF.

V is TRBV7-6 and J is TRBJ2-6, with D possibly matching TRBD1 (5 bases). V was shortened by 1 base and J by 2 bases, with 18 bases between the two germline ends. The germline V gene encodes CDR1 SGHVS and CDR2 FNYEAQ. CDR3 length equals 19 residues. The CDR3 DNA follows: TGTGCCAGCAGCTTAGGGAACCCCAGGGCAACCGCTGGGGCCAACGTCCTGACTTTC. Protein: CASSLGNPRATAGANVLTF. Together with reference TRBV7-6 and TRBJ2-6, the CDR3 gives the full variable domain: GAGVSQSPRYKVTKRGQDVALRCDPISGHVSLYWYRQALGQGPEFLTYFNYEAQQDKSGLPNDRFSAERPEGSISTLTIQRTEQRDSAMYRCASSLGNPRATAGANVLTFGAGSRLTVL.

This chain connects TRBV27 to TRBJ1-3; 7 positions match TRBD1. In germline, CDR1 is MNHEY, CDR2 SMNVEV (reference sequence). V lost 4 bases and J lost 0; bases outside the gene matches: 3. This CDR3 region has 15 residues. The CDR3 here is CASSSQGSSGNTIYF. The CDR3 DNA reads TGTGCCAGCAGTTCACAGGGGAGCTCTGGAAACACCATATATTTT.

Details on this clonotype: The junction shows a germline mismatch at one end, possibly a read error. The chain employs TRBV4-1 and TRBJ1-5; D is unresolved. Looked up from germline, CDR1 is MGHRA and CDR2 is YSYEKL. The CDR3 is 18 residues long. The CDR3 here is CASSLRIPGENSSQPQHF. The CDR3 DNA sequence: TGCGCCAGCAGCCTTCGAATACCAGGAGAGAATAGCAGTCAGCCCCAGCATTTT.

The chain links TRBV2 to TRBJ1-2; D is uncertain. The CDR3 spans 16 residues. The germline CDR1 and CDR2 sequences are SNHLY and FYNNEI. With 7 bases removed from V and 8 bases from J, the gap between germline ends came to 26 bases. The CDR3 coding sequence is TGTGCCAGCAATCCATCCGCGGACGGAGTTTTTGGAGGCTACACCTTC. Protein product: CASNPSADGVFGGYTF.

This rearrangement joins TRBV10-1 to TRBJ2-3; TRBD2 might be the D (6 bases). There are 13 residues in the CDR3. V was clipped by 0 bases and J by 14 bases, with 15 bases between them. The V gene's germline CDR1 is WNHNN and CDR2 SYGVQD (reference sequence). DNA of the CDR3: TGCGCCAGCAGTGAGTCAGGCGGGGCCAGCGGGTATTTT. Protein sequence: CASSESGGASGYF.

The V and J genes are TRBV24-1 and TRBJ1-1; D not certain. Germline lookup yields CDR1 KGHDR and CDR2 SFDVKD. The CDR3 is made up of 13 amino acids. V gave up 3 bases and J gave up 4 bases, with 8 bases separating them. The CDR3 coding sequence is TGTGCCACCAGTGATGGGCCTGCCACTGAAGCTTTCTTT. Encoded protein: CATSDGPATEAFF.

In nucleotides, the CDR3 is TGTGCCACCAGCAGAAGGAAGACAGGGGAGACTGAAGCTTTCTTT. As protein: CATSRRKTGETEAFF. The V call is TRBV15, the J call TRBJ1-1; TRBD1 matches at 8 bases. This CDR3 region has 15 residues. J gave up 5 bases and V 2 bases, and 7 bases lay outside the gene matches. CDR1 LNHNV and CDR2 YYDKDF come from the germline V gene (reference sequence). Combining the CDR3 with reference TRBV15 and TRBJ1-1 gives the whole variable domain DAMVIQNPRYQVTQFGKPVTLSCSQTLNHNVMYWYQQKSSQAPKLLFHYYDKDFNNEADTPDNFQSRRPNTSFCFLDIRSPGLGDTAMYLCATSRRKTGETEAFFGQGTRLTVV.